This TCR beta chain emerged from a study of T cells in Graves' hyperthyroidism and ophthalmopathy. This CDR3 is built from 15 residues. V lost 1 base and J 6 bases, leaving 14 bases between the germline ends. Amplified regions were TCR beta CDR3 sequences from RNA transcripts. HTBI primers were the set used in a first-round RT-PCR of the TCR CDR3. Each CDR3 protein is one row after TCRdb ran MiXCR on the multiplex PCR reads. The data show under 200,000 distinct CDR3 sequences, 9.4% seen once. A patient was excluded if there was uncontrolled infection, other autoimmune disease, pregnancy or lactation. This TCR was sampled from a woman between 18 and 30 years old with Graves' hyperthyroidism that later progressed to Graves' ophthalmopathy. Material for sequencing was blood. V usage is TRBV12-3 or TRBV12-4 and J usage is TRBJ2-3; possibly TRBD1 for D (6 bases). In nucleotides, the CDR3 is TGTGCCAGCAGTTTAGGACAGGACCGCGGGGATACGCAGTATTTT. Translation gives CASSLGQDRGDTQYF.